Presented here are 29 T cell receptor beta chains from one specimen sequenced in a study of early T cells in non-severe SARS-CoV-2 infection (dated by TCRdb to about 2021). Library preparation used 5' RACE. Sequencing instrument: NextSeq 500. TCRdb ran its own pipeline on the public reads, namely fastp trimming at Q25 and MiXCR clone calling, and kept in-frame beta chains. All rows with the same CDR3 protein become a single entry with the most common DNA and genes. The sample table records about 59,000 distinct CDR3 sequences; roughly 13% of these occur just once. The ten largest clones represent approximately 8.5% of the sample. Source: whole blood, taken at baseline. The receptors were gathered from an adult who was a healthcare worker with PCR-confirmed SARS-CoV-2 infection or an uninfected control (not recorded which).

The table lists this clonotype with many counts. The chain links TRBV2 to TRBJ2-3; D not certain. The V and J ends lost 3 bases and 3 bases respectively, with 13 bases between them. CDR1 and CDR2 from the germline V gene are SNHLY and FYNNEI. The CDR3 covers 15 residues. CDR3 DNA sequence: TGTGCCAGCAGTGAGGTTGGCTTGCGGACAGATACGCAGTATTTT. Residues: CASSEVGLRTDTQYF.

This clonotype was picked up many times. The chain carries TRBV29-1 and TRBJ1-1; D is uncertain. CDR3 length: 11 residues. V was clipped by 4 bases and J by 5 bases, with 8 bases between them. Germline V gives CDR1 SQVTM, CDR2 ANQGSEA. CDR3 sequence reads: CSVGRWTEAFF. CDR3 nucleotide sequence: TGCAGCGTTGGAAGGTGGACTGAAGCTTTCTTT.

The J gene is TRBJ2-1, the V gene TRBV7-9, with D unresolved. The V and J ends lost 4 bases and 2 bases respectively, with 15 bases between them. The CDR3 has 16 amino acids. The germline V gene encodes CDR1 SEHNR and CDR2 FQNEAQ (reference sequence). The CDR3 sequence is CASSSPTSLAYNEQFF. DNA of the CDR3: TGTGCCAGCAGCTCCCCGACTTCGCTAGCCTACAATGAGCAGTTCTTC.

This clonotype showed up just a few times. The gene calls are TRBV7-3 and TRBJ2-2; 7 bases are a match to TRBD2. CDR3 length equals 17 residues. CDR1 is SGHTA, CDR2 FQGTGA, per germline. With V trimmed by 4 bases and J by 1 base, 9 bases remained unmatched. CDR3 sequence reads: CASSSLSGMRNTGELFF. CDR3 sequence (DNA): TGTGCCAGCAGCTCCCTAAGCGGGATGAGGAACACCGGGGAGCTGTTTTTT.

In its sample, this clonotype was seen a few times. J is TRBJ1-2 and V is TRBV2, with 8 bases fitting TRBD1. The CDR3 is 13 residues long. Germline lookup yields CDR1 SNHLY and CDR2 FYNNEI. The J segment lost 2 bases and the V segment lost 6 bases, leaving 2 bases of the junction unmatched. CDR3 sequence (DNA): TGTGCCAGCAGGACAGGGGAAAACTATGGCTACACCTTC. Its translation: CASRTGENYGYTF.

This clonotype was recorded at least ten times. The rearrangement links TRBV12-3 or TRBV12-4 to TRBJ2-1, with 8 bases matching TRBD2. The CDR3 consists of 15 residues. V gave up 3 bases and J gave up 9 bases; unmatched junction bases: 10. The CDR3 is CASSFTGGPRGEQFF. In DNA, the CDR3 is TGTGCCAGCAGTTTCACGGGAGGGCCGAGGGGTGAGCAGTTCTTC.

This clonotype has just one count. The chain employs TRBV7-2 and TRBJ1-5; possible D gene TRBD1, 5 bases. V lost 3 bases, J lost 0 bases, and 6 bases lay in between. Germline loops: CDR1 SGHTA, CDR2 FQGNSA. The CDR3 consists of 14 residues. The CDR3 reads CASSLTDSNQPQHF. CDR3 DNA sequence: TGTGCCAGCAGCTTGACAGATAGCAATCAGCCCCAGCATTTT.

This clonotype was detected many times. This chain links TRBV28 with TRBJ1-2; the match to TRBD1 covers 7 bases. J gave up 3 bases and V 7 bases, and 8 bases lay outside the gene matches. The CDR3 consists of 14 residues. CDR1 MDHEN and CDR2 SYDVKM come from the germline V gene. CDR3 protein: CASTYRGPDYGYTF. The DNA for the CDR3 is TGTGCCAGCACATACAGGGGCCCTGACTATGGCTACACCTTC.

In its sample, this clonotype is medium-sized. The chain uses TRBV29-1 and TRBJ1-5, with 8 nucleotides matching TRBD1. J gave up 2 bases and V 7 bases, and 7 bases lay outside the gene matches. CDR3 length: 14 amino acids. CDR1 and CDR2 from the germline V gene are SQVTM and ANQGSEA. DNA of the CDR3: TGCAGCGCTACGACAGGGGAGGGCAATCAGCCCCAGCATTTT. Its translation: CSATTGEGNQPQHF.

Turning to this clonotype: Because it lacks the conserved phenylalanine or tryptophan at the end, this CDR3 is likely a read error. The chain recombines TRBV2 with TRBJ2-2; 8 bases align to TRBD2. Germline CDR1 and CDR2: SNHLY and FYNNEI. Trimming at V came to 4 bases and at J to 6 bases, leaving 10 bases not matched to a gene. The CDR3 runs to 16 residues. This chain's CDR3 is CASSASREGRSGELFL. In nucleotides, the CDR3 is TGTGCCAGCAGTGCGTCTCGGGAGGGCCGATCCGGGGAGCTGTTTTTA.

This chain connects TRBV7-3 to TRBJ2-7; D perhaps matches TRBD2 (5 bases). V dropped 2 bases and J dropped 0 bases, with 11 bases sitting between them. Germline CDR1 reads SGHTA; CDR2 reads FQGTGA. The CDR3 is made up of 15 amino acids. Here the CDR3 reads CASSLEKGSSYEQYF. The CDR3 DNA follows: TGTGCCAGCAGCTTAGAGAAAGGGAGCTCCTACGAGCAGTACTTC.

There are a few counts of this clonotype. The J gene is TRBJ2-7, the V gene TRBV6-2 or TRBV6-3; D gene ambiguous. The CDR3 length is 11 residues. Germline V gene data show CDR1 as MNHEY and CDR2 as SVGEGT. The V and J ends lost 5 bases and 4 bases respectively, with 6 bases between them. The CDR3 DNA sequence: TGTGCCAGCAGTGTTAAATACGAGCAGTACTTC. It encodes CASSVKYEQYF.

The CDR3 DNA is TGTGCCAGCAGTGGAGGGACTAGTAACACCGGGGAGCTGTTTTTT. It codes for CASSGGTSNTGELFF. The J gene is TRBJ2-2, the V gene TRBV2; TRBD2 matches 8 bases. J was trimmed by 2 bases and V by 4 bases; bases with no gene match: 3. The CDR3 is made up of 15 amino acids. Germline lookup yields CDR1 SNHLY and CDR2 FYNNEI.

Many counts were recorded for this clonotype. The CDR3 region has the DNA TGTGCCAGCAGCTTAAGGATCGGGACTAGCGGGGGGGCCGATGAGCAGTTCTTC. Its translation: CASSLRIGTSGGADEQFF. This sequence joins TRBV11-2 and TRBJ2-1; 16 positions agree with TRBD2. The ends lost 2 bases at V and 8 bases at J; junction bases unmatched: 9. Germline V gives CDR1 SGHAT, CDR2 FQNNGV. The CDR3 length is 18 residues.

This clonotype has more than one count but fewer than ten. The rearrangement uses TRBV12-3 or TRBV12-4 and TRBJ2-2; D is undetermined. This CDR3 comprises 15 residues. The V gene lost 5 bases and the J gene lost 1 base, with 11 bases spanning the gap. The CDR3 loop is CASSPVTGNTGELFF. The CDR3 bases are TGTGCCAGCAGTCCGGTGACTGGGAACACCGGGGAGCTGTTTTTT.

This clonotype was recorded many times. The V and J genes are TRBV7-9 and TRBJ2-7, with TRBD2 as a possible D gene (6 bases). Germline V gene data show CDR1 as SEHNR and CDR2 as FQNEAQ (reference sequence). V lost 4 bases and J 0 bases, leaving 13 bases between the germline ends. The CDR3 has 15 residues. The CDR3 nucleotides are TGTGCCAGCAGCTCATGGCAAGCGGGCTCCTACGAGCAGTACTTC. Its translation: CASSSWQAGSYEQYF.

At least ten counts were recorded for this clonotype. The chain joins TRBV28 to TRBJ1-5; TRBD1 is a possible D gene (5 bases). The CDR3 has 14 amino acids. CDR1 and CDR2 (germline): MDHEN, SYDVKM. Trimming left V 2 bases short and J 7 bases short, with 12 bases between. The CDR3: CASSLQGKSQPQHF. In DNA, the CDR3 is TGTGCCAGCAGTTTACAGGGAAAGTCGCAGCCCCAGCATTTT.

The V call is TRBV19, the J call TRBJ1-2; 8 bases map to TRBD1. Germline CDR1 is LNHDA and CDR2 is SQIVND (reference sequence). This CDR3 is built from 13 residues. The ends lost 3 bases at V and 8 bases at J; junction bases unmatched: 5. CDR3 nucleotide sequence: TGTGCCAGTAGTATTCTCGACAGGGGAGGCTACACCTTC. Protein sequence: CASSILDRGGYTF.

CDR3 in amino acids: CASSRAAGGQNIQYF. In DNA, the CDR3 is TGTGCCAGCAGCCGTGCGGCAGGGGGACAAAACATTCAGTACTTC. The rearrangement links TRBV5-5 to TRBJ2-4, with 7 nucleotides matching TRBD1. V was clipped by 4 bases and J by 5 bases; unmatched bases: 9. This CDR3 spans 15 amino acids. Looked up from germline, CDR1 is SGHKS and CDR2 is YYEKEE (reference sequence). Variable domain in full (rest from reference TRBV5-5 and TRBJ2-4): DAGVTQSPTHLIKTRGQQVTLRCSPISGHKSVSWYQQVLGQGPQFIFQYYEKEERGRGNFPDRFSARQFPNYSSELNVNALLLGDSALYLCASSRAAGGQNIQYFGAGTRLSVL.

This clonotype was detected many times. J is TRBJ1-4 and V is TRBV9; D might be TRBD1 (6 bases). The V and J ends lost 3 bases and 3 bases respectively, with 12 bases between them. From germline, CDR1 is SGDLS and CDR2 YYNGEE. The CDR3 runs to 15 residues. DNA of the CDR3: TGTGCCAGCAGCGAGAGGGGGTCGGCTAATGAAAAACTGTTTTTT. Its protein is CASSERGSANEKLFF.

The chain has TRBV7-8 and TRBJ1-2; TRBD1 agrees at 7 bases. CDR1 SGHVS and CDR2 FQNEAQ come from the germline V gene. V lost 6 bases, J lost 8 bases, and 12 bases stayed unmatched. There are 14 residues in the CDR3. Here the CDR3 DNA reads TGTGCCAGCAGTTACGGACAGGCCGGATACGGCTACACCTTC. It encodes CASSYGQAGYGYTF.

This clonotype was seen only a few times. The chain links TRBV20-1 to TRBJ2-2, with D hard to call. Germline V gene lookup returns CDR1 DFQATT and CDR2 SNEGSKA (reference sequence). V gave up 0 bases and J gave up 9 bases, with 8 bases separating them. This CDR3 spans 12 amino acids. The CDR3: CSAREQERELFF. In DNA form, the CDR3 reads TGCAGTGCTAGAGAGCAGGAAAGGGAGCTGTTTTTT.

This clonotype was counted at least ten times. The chain combines TRBV10-3 with TRBJ2-7, with 9 bases that match TRBD1. The J segment lost 6 bases and the V segment lost 4 bases, leaving 7 bases of the junction unmatched. The CDR3 sequence is 14 residues long. CDR1 is ENHRY and CDR2 is SYGVKD in the germline V gene. CDR3 nucleotides: TGTGCCATCAGTGGTGGGACAGGGAAAAGCGAGCAGTACTTC. Protein sequence: CAISGGTGKSEQYF.

Only a few counts were recorded for this clonotype. The V call is TRBV6-1, the J call TRBJ2-5, with D possibly TRBD1 on 6 matching bases. The CDR3 covers 17 residues. Trimming stripped 0 bases from V and 2 bases from J, with 16 bases between. CDR1 is MNHNS, CDR2 SASEGT, per germline. This CDR3 reads CASSEALRGGLQETQYF. For the CDR3, the DNA is TGTGCCAGCAGTGAAGCGCTTCGTGGGGGCCTTCAAGAGACCCAGTACTTC.

This clonotype was seen only a few times. This chain links TRBV7-2 with TRBJ1-1; D might be TRBD1 (6 bases). CDR3 size: 14 residues. The germline CDR1 and CDR2 sequences are SGHTA and FQGNSA. Trimming cost V 8 bases and J 0 bases, with 13 bases left between them. The chain's CDR3 is CASGRQAMNTEAFF. In DNA, the CDR3 is TGTGCCAGCGGGAGACAGGCCATGAACACTGAAGCTTTCTTT.

This clonotype occurred many times. The J gene is TRBJ1-5, the V gene TRBV15; perhaps TRBD1 as D (6 bases). The CDR3 loop spans 15 amino acids. Germline V gives CDR1 LNHNV, CDR2 YYDKDF (reference sequence). Between the trimmed V and J ends, which lost 0 bases and 5 bases, there was a span of 11 bases. CDR3 bases: TGTGCCACCAGCAGAGAATACGGGGGCGATCAGCCCCAGCATTTT. It yields the protein CATSREYGGDQPQHF.

This clonotype was detected many times. The chain joins TRBV4-1 to TRBJ2-7, with D possibly called TRBD1 or TRBD2 (5 bases each). From germline, CDR1 is MGHRA and CDR2 YSYEKL. V gave up 0 bases and J gave up 1 base, with 13 bases separating them. The CDR3 contains 16 residues. CDR3 loop: CASSQDRELPSYEQYF. CDR3 DNA: TGCGCCAGCAGCCAAGACAGGGAGCTCCCATCCTACGAGCAGTACTTC.

The chain has TRBV9 and TRBJ2-1, with 10 bases that match TRBD2. Germline lookup yields CDR1 SGDLS and CDR2 YYNGEE. Losses at the gene ends were 0 bases for V and 5 bases for J; bases not matched to a gene: 2. The CDR3 covers 15 residues. For the CDR3, the DNA is TGTGCCAGCAGCGTAGCTAGCGGGAGTAACAATGAGCAGTTCTTC. Its translation: CASSVASGSNNEQFF.

The rearrangement links TRBV12-3 or TRBV12-4 to TRBJ1-1; D remains ambiguous. This CDR3 is 16 amino acids long. V gave up 2 bases and J gave up 0 bases, with 13 bases separating them. This chain's CDR3 is CASSLPKTAMNTEAFF. The CDR3 DNA sequence: TGTGCCAGCAGTTTACCCAAGACGGCGATGAACACTGAAGCTTTCTTT.